This record concerns one T cell receptor beta chain sequence. Germline CDR1 reads SGHAT; CDR2 reads FQNNGV. V gave up 5 bases and J gave up 7 bases, with 6 bases separating them. CDR3 length: 11 amino acids. The data originate from a study of early T cells in non-severe SARS-CoV-2 infection. TCRdb processed the 5' RACE reads anew with MiXCR; each CDR3 protein has one entry. The sample contains more than 65,000 distinct CDR3 sequences, 3.5% to 6% of which appear only once. The clonotype originates from an adult who was a healthcare worker with PCR-confirmed SARS-CoV-2 infection or an uninfected control (not recorded which). The donor label of this sample is uncertain. The sample was whole blood, taken at baseline. The rearrangement joins TRBV11-2 to TRBJ1-5; the D is unclear. Here the CDR3 reads CASSQRQPQHF. In DNA, the CDR3 is TGTGCCAGCAGCCAGAGGCAGCCCCAGCATTTT.